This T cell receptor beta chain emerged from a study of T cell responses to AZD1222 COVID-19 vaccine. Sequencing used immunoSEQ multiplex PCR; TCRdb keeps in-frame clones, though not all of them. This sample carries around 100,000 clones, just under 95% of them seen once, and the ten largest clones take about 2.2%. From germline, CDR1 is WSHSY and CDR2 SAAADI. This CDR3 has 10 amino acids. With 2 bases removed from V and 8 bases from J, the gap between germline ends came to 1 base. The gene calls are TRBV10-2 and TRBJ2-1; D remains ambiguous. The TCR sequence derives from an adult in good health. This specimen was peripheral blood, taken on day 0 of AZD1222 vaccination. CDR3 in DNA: TGCGCCAGCAGTGAGGATGAGCAGTTCTTC. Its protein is CASSEDEQFF.